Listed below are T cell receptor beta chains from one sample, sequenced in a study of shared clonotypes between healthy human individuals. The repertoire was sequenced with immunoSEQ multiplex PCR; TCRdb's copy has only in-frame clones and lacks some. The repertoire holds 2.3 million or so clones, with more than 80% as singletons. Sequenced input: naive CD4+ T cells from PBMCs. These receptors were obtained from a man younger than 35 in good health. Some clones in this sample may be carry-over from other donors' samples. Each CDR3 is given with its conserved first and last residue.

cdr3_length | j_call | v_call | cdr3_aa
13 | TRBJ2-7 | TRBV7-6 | CASGNRGDYEQYF
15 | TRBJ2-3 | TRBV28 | CASSSRRSFTDTQYF
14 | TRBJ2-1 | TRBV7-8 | CASRLGHLENEQFF
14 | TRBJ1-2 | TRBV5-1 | CASSLDIANYGYTF
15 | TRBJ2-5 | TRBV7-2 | CASSLSILAVETQYF
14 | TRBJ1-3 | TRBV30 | CAWSAAGPGNTIYF
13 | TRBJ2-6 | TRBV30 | CAWSPAGANVLTF
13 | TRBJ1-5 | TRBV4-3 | CASSQDRNQPQHF
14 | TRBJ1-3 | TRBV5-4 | CASSARDGGNTIYF
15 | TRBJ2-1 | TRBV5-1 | CASSSIAGVFNEQFF
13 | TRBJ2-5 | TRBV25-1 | CASDPGLAETQYF
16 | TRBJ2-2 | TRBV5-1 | CASSSWTSGTTGELFF
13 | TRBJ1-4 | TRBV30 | CAWSVDGLEKLFF
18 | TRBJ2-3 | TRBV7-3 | CASSLKGLAGEVTDTQYF
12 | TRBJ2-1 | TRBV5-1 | CASSLVREAQFF
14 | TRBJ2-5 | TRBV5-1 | CASSKTGLGETQYF
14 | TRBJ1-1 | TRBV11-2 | CATIRGRGNTEAFF
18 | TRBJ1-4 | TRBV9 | CASSALWPLRSTNEKLFF
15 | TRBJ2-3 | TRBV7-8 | CASSLFGTGTDTQYF
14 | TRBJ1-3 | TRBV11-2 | CASKVEFSGNTIYF
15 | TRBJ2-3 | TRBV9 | CASSNRAGGRDTQYF
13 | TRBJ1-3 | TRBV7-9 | CASSLVSGNTIYF
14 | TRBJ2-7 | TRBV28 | CASSPGQGFYEQYF
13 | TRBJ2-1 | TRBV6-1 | CASAAGGGNEQFF
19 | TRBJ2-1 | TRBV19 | CASSIDFRRPRPTANEQFF
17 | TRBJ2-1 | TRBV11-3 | CASSAWDRGNSYNEQFF
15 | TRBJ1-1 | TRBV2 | CASSWTAILNTEAFF
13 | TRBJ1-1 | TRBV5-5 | CASSWDGNTEAFF
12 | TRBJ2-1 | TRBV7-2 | CASSLGLGGLFF
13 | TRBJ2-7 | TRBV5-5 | CASSLIGGNEQYF
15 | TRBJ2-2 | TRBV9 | CASSGTSRATGELFF
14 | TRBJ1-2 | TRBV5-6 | CASSFGGHDYGYTF
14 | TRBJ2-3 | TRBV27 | CASLGAGSTDTQYF
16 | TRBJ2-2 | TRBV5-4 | CATAGLAGGGTGELFF
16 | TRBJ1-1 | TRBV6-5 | CASSYTGGTTRTEAFF
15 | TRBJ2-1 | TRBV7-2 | CASSLVAMVYNEQFF
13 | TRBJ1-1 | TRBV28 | CASPRRGGTEAFF
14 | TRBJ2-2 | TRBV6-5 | CASSRQGVTGELFF
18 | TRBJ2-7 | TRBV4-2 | CASSQGPLGRGLSYEQYF
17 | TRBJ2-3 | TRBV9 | CASSSSGSRGGTDTQYF
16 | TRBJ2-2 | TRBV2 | CASTAREASYTGELFF
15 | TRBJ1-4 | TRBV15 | CATAEQGMNDEKLFF
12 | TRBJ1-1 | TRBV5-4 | CATSRENTEAFF
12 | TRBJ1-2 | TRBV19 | CASSISGSGYTF
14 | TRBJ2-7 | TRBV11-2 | CASNMGSRAYEQYF
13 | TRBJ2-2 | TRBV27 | CASSPRVPGELFF
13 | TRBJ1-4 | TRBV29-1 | CSVAPGANEKLFF
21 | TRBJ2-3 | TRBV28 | CASSEFQSSRGRALGTDTQYF
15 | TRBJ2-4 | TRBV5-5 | CASSSFGGVGNIQYF
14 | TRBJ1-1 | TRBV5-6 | CASSWEQRLGEAFF